What follows are 15 T cell receptor beta chains derived from one specimen sequenced in a study of early T cells in non-severe SARS-CoV-2 infection. MiXCR, applied by TCRdb to the 5' RACE reads, yields one record per CDR3 protein. This table has some 66,000 distinct CDR3 sequences, roughly 10% appearing once. Sequencing was done on a sample of whole blood. These receptors were taken from an adult who was a healthcare worker with PCR-confirmed SARS-CoV-2 infection or an uninfected control (not recorded which).

This clonotype was observed many times. J is TRBJ2-3 and V is TRBV11-3; D might be TRBD1 (5 bases). The CDR3 runs 18 residues. V was shortened by 2 bases and J by 0 bases, with 18 bases between the two germline ends. The germline CDR1 and CDR2 sequences are SGHNT and YENEEA. CDR3: CASSLRTSTTPSTDTQYF. The CDR3 coding sequence is TGTGCCAGCAGCTTAAGGACATCCACCACCCCTAGCACAGATACGCAGTATTTT. Full variable domain (rest looked up from reference TRBV11-3 and TRBJ2-3): EAGVVQSPRYKIIEKKQPVAFWCNPISGHNTLYWYLQNLGQGPELLIRYENEEAVDDSQLPKDRFSAERLKGVDSTLKIQPAELGDSAVYLCASSLRTSTTPSTDTQYFGPGTRLTVL.

This clonotype was observed a handful of times. J is TRBJ2-7 and V is TRBV5-4; 8 positions agree with TRBD1. Germline values: CDR1 SGHNT, CDR2 YYREEE (reference sequence). After removal of 4 bases from V and 2 bases from J, the junction contained 8 bases not matched to a gene. The CDR3 runs to 15 residues. The CDR3 DNA sequence: TGTGCCAGCAGCCAAGGACCGGGACAGGCCTACGAGCAGTACTTC. Translating it yields CASSQGPGQAYEQYF.

This clonotype was detected ten times or more. J is TRBJ1-6 and V is TRBV30; 10 nucleotides agree with TRBD1. The CDR3 contains 15 residues. V gave up 3 bases and J gave up 8 bases; unmatched junction bases: 7. The germline CDR1 and CDR2 sequences are GTSNPN and SVGIG (reference sequence). The chain's CDR3 is CAWSFWDRGDSPLHF. DNA for the CDR3: TGTGCCTGGAGCTTCTGGGACAGGGGCGATTCACCCCTCCACTTT.

This clonotype was counted ten times or more. The V and J genes are TRBV5-1 and TRBJ2-1; D call uncertain. The CDR3 is 13 amino acids. V lost 0 bases, J lost 3 bases, and 4 bases lay in between. The germline gives CDR1 SGHRS, CDR2 YFSETQ. CDR3 sequence: CASSLASYNEQFF. Written as DNA, the CDR3 is TGCGCCAGCAGCTTGGCTAGCTACAATGAGCAGTTCTTC.

This clonotype was detected a few times. V and J are TRBV6-6 and TRBJ1-6; no firm D call. V shed 2 bases and J shed 7 bases, with 12 bases lying between them. Germline-derived CDR1 and CDR2 are MNHNY and SVGAGI (reference sequence). The CDR3 is made up of 15 amino acids. CDR3 DNA: TGTGCCAGCAGTTACGAAGGGCGTCAAAATTCACCCCTCCACTTT. Amino acids: CASSYEGRQNSPLHF.

In this sample, this clonotype turned up a few times. The chain combines TRBV6-2 or TRBV6-3 with TRBJ2-1; TRBD2 agrees at 13 bases. This CDR3 has 16 residues. From germline, CDR1 is MNHEY and CDR2 SVGEGT. V gave up 6 bases and J gave up 4 bases; unmatched junction bases: 6. The CDR3 coding sequence is TGTGCCAGCAGCTCTCGGACTAGCGGGAGTTACAATGAGCAGTTCTTC. It translates to CASSSRTSGSYNEQFF.

This clonotype was picked up many times. The chain has TRBV4-3 and TRBJ2-1, with TRBD2 matching over 7 bases. The ends lost 0 bases at V and 0 bases at J; junction bases unmatched: 14. Germline V gene lookup returns CDR1 LGHNA and CDR2 YSLEER. CDR3 size: 20 residues. In nucleotides, the CDR3 is TGCGCCAGCAGCCAAGACCGCCCGGGAGGACGTTCTAACTCCTACAATGAGCAGTTCTTC. Protein: CASSQDRPGGRSNSYNEQFF.

The sample holds many counts of this clonotype. The chain couples TRBV6-5 to TRBJ2-7; the match to TRBD1 covers 8 bases. The CDR3 is 14 residues long. With V trimmed by 5 bases and J by 2 bases, 5 bases remained unmatched. Germline loops: CDR1 MNHEY, CDR2 SVGAGI. The CDR3 nucleotides are TGTGCCAGCAGTACTCGGACAGGGCCCTACGAGCAGTACTTC. Its translation: CASSTRTGPYEQYF.

V and J are TRBV6-6 and TRBJ2-7; 10 bases align to TRBD2. V gave up 6 bases and J gave up 0 bases; unmatched junction bases: 5. The CDR3 covers 15 residues. Germline CDR1 and CDR2: MNHNY and SVGAGI (reference sequence). The CDR3 loop is CASRPSGRASYEQYF. In DNA form, the CDR3 reads TGTGCCAGCAGACCGAGCGGGAGGGCCTCCTACGAGCAGTACTTC.

This sequence joins TRBV5-5 and TRBJ2-1; D gene uncertain. This CDR3 is 15 amino acids long. The germline V gene has CDR1 SGHKS and CDR2 YYEKEE (reference sequence). V lost 0 bases to trimming and J lost 1 base, with 8 bases between them. The CDR3 spells CASSLVPDSYNEQFF. As DNA, the CDR3 is TGTGCCAGCAGCTTGGTCCCAGATTCCTACAATGAGCAGTTCTTC. The variable domain in full, with the rest retrieved from reference TRBV5-5 and TRBJ2-1, is DAGVTQSPTHLIKTRGQQVTLRCSPISGHKSVSWYQQVLGQGPQFIFQYYEKEERGRGNFPDRFSARQFPNYSSELNVNALLLGDSALYLCASSLVPDSYNEQFFGPGTRLTVL.

This clonotype was observed many times. CDR3 in amino acids: CASSVGDRGQATDTQYF. As DNA, the CDR3 is TGTGCCAGCAGCGTAGGGGACAGGGGGCAGGCCACAGATACGCAGTATTTT. The V and J genes are TRBV9 and TRBJ2-3, with TRBD1 matching 12 bases. Unmatched junction bases numbered 4, after V lost 0 bases and J lost 2 bases. This CDR3 has 17 residues. Germline CDR1 is SGDLS and CDR2 is YYNGEE.

This clonotype was seen repeatedly, ten times or more. The chain carries TRBV2 and TRBJ1-1, with D possibly being TRBD1 (6 bases). With 5 bases removed from V and 7 bases from J, the gap between germline ends came to 14 bases. The CDR3 is 13 residues long. CDR1 is SNHLY and CDR2 is FYNNEI in the germline V gene. CDR3 DNA: TGTGCCAGCAGTCAGTCACAGGGTGGTGAAGCTTTCTTT. Its translation is CASSQSQGGEAFF.

CDR3 region: CSAPASGSRNGELFF. The CDR3 DNA reads as TGCAGTGCCCCCGCTAGCGGGAGTAGGAACGGGGAGCTGTTTTTT. This sequence joins TRBV20-1 and TRBJ2-2; 10 nucleotides agree with TRBD2. Germline lookup yields CDR1 DFQATT and CDR2 SNEGSKA (reference sequence). This CDR3 has 15 amino acids. Trimming at V came to 6 bases and at J to 7 bases, leaving 11 bases not matched to a gene.

This clonotype appeared a few times. The gene calls are TRBV20-1 and TRBJ1-1; D is ambiguous. Trimming took off 3 bases at V and 11 bases at J, with 13 bases between the two ends. The CDR3 length is 11 residues. Germline V CDR1 and CDR2: DFQATT, SNEGSKA (reference sequence). CDR3: CSARRQAEAFF. The CDR3 coding sequence is TGCAGTGCTAGGCGGCAGGCGGAGGCTTTCTTT.

The chain carries TRBV6-1 and TRBJ2-7; TRBD1 matches at 8 bases. The V gene end was trimmed by 7 bases and the J gene end by 4 bases; junction bases not matched to a gene: 9. Germline V gene data show CDR1 as MNHNS and CDR2 as SASEGT. The CDR3 totals 14 residues. The CDR3 is CASNAGGDGYEQYF. The CDR3, as DNA: TGTGCCAGCAACGCAGGGGGCGATGGGTACGAGCAGTACTTC.